One sample yielded the 31 T cell receptor beta chains listed below, sequenced in a study of blood T cells in healthy people across ages. For the second PCR, which ran for about 7 to 12 cycles, a sample-barcoded 5' primer and a J-beta primer mix were used. TCRdb recomputed calls from the 5' RACE reads with MiXCR, one row per CDR3 protein. The sample carries over a million distinct CDR3 sequences, 40% to 45% recorded once. Sequenced material: blood. The source is a woman under 30 in good health.

This clonotype came up many times. V usage is TRBV2 and J usage is TRBJ2-5; D gene uncertain. The CDR3 extends over 13 amino acids. Deletions cut 6 bases from V and 0 bases from J, with 8 bases between. Germline CDR1 and CDR2: SNHLY and FYNNEI. This chain's CDR3 is CASRALYQETQYF. For the CDR3, the DNA is TGTGCCAGCAGGGCATTGTACCAAGAGACCCAGTACTTC. Using reference TRBV2 and TRBJ2-5 for the parts outside the CDR3, the full variable domain is EPEVTQTPSHQVTQMGQEVILRCVPISNHLYFYWYRQILGQKVEFLVSFYNNEISEKSEIFDDQFSVERPDGSNFTLKIRSTKLEDSAMYFCASRALYQETQYFGPGTRLLVL.

The sample holds many counts of this clonotype. The rearrangement links TRBV4-3 to TRBJ2-1; D is possibly TRBD2 (7 bases). CDR1 is LGHNA and CDR2 is YSLEER in the germline V gene. Trimming shortened V by 5 bases and J by 1 base, and 12 bases separated the two germline ends. This CDR3 has 15 residues. Written as DNA, the CDR3 is TGCGCCAGCAGCGCACGGGGGGCTTCCTACAATGAGCAGTTCTTC. It encodes CASSARGASYNEQFF.

The chain joins TRBV11-1 to TRBJ2-5; TRBD1 might be the D (5 bases). CDR3 length: 13 amino acids. V lost 5 bases, J lost 11 bases, and 18 bases lay in between. Germline V gene lookup returns CDR1 SGHAT and CDR2 FQDESV (reference sequence). This CDR3 is CASSVGAAIQQYF. The CDR3 DNA reads TGTGCCAGCAGCGTAGGGGCCGCAATACAGCAGTACTTC.

The chain uses TRBV6-5 and TRBJ1-2; 8 bases agree with TRBD1. V lost 6 bases and J lost 4; bases outside the gene matches: 10. The CDR3 is made up of 15 amino acids. The germline gives CDR1 MNHEY, CDR2 SVGAGI. CDR3 bases: TGTGCCAGCAGCGCCACCCCAGGGGGCGTCTATGGCTACACCTTC. It translates to CASSATPGGVYGYTF.

This clonotype occurred a few times. Germline is not matched at one junction end, which may reflect a read error. This chain connects TRBV4-3 to TRBJ2-1; 11 bases map to TRBD2. The CDR3 covers 16 residues. Germline V CDR1 and CDR2: LGHNA, YSLEER. DNA for the CDR3: TGCGCCAGCAGCCAACAGTCTAGCGGGAGGTACAAAGAGCAGTTCTTC. This encodes CASSQQSSGRYKEQFF.

There are a few counts of this clonotype. The V gene is TRBV20-1, the J gene TRBJ1-2; 9 nucleotides match TRBD1. The V segment lost 6 bases and the J segment 7 bases; nucleotides outside the gene matches: 9. The CDR3 runs 13 residues. Germline V gene sequence: CDR1 DFQATT, CDR2 SNEGSKA (reference sequence). CDR3 sequence (DNA): TGCAGTGCCAAAACAGGGGGCCGGGGTGGCTACACCTTC. Residues: CSAKTGGRGGYTF.

The table lists this clonotype with a few counts. The chain joins TRBV10-1 to TRBJ2-1; unclear D gene. In germline, CDR1 is WNHNN, CDR2 SYGVQD (reference sequence). The V and J ends lost 4 bases and 6 bases respectively, with 13 bases between them. This CDR3 has 14 amino acids. In DNA, the CDR3 is TGCGCCAGCAGTGCCCAGCCGGATCGCAATGAGCAGTTCTTC. Translation: CASSAQPDRNEQFF.

J is TRBJ1-1 and V is TRBV7-2; tentative D call: TRBD1 (6 bases). The V gene lost 1 base and the J gene lost 1 base, with 16 bases spanning the gap. Germline CDR1 is SGHTA and CDR2 is FQGNSA. This CDR3 contains 17 residues. The CDR3 nucleotides read TGTGCCAGCAGCTTAGGAGGTCCGGGGGGCAGGAACACTGAAGCTTTCTTT. It is translated as CASSLGGPGGRNTEAFF.

The chain recombines TRBV27 with TRBJ2-7, with TRBD1 as a possible D gene (6 bases). V shed 6 bases and J shed 2 bases, with 11 bases lying between them. Germline CDR1 and CDR2: MNHEY and SMNVEV (reference sequence). The CDR3 runs 13 residues. DNA for the CDR3: TGTGCCAGCAGGGCCACAGGGCCCTACGAGCAGTACTTC. The encoded protein is CASRATGPYEQYF.

The rearrangement joins TRBV5-1 to TRBJ2-2, with no clear D. This CDR3 is built from 14 residues. Germline V gene data show CDR1 as SGHRS and CDR2 as YFSETQ. The V end lost 5 bases, the J end lost 6 bases, and 14 bases lay between the germline ends. Here the CDR3 DNA reads TGCGCCAGCAGTCCAGACATACAAGCCGGGGAGCTGTTTTTT. It specifies CASSPDIQAGELFF.

This clonotype was observed at least ten times. The V and J genes are TRBV4-3 and TRBJ2-1; D possibly corresponds to TRBD2 (5 bases). Germline CDR1 is LGHNA and CDR2 is YSLEER. The CDR3 extends over 15 amino acids. Trimming shortened V by 3 bases and J by 0 bases, and 9 bases separated the two germline ends. CDR3 in amino acids: CASSHERSSYNEQFF. CDR3 nucleotide sequence: TGCGCCAGCAGCCACGAGCGGAGCTCCTACAATGAGCAGTTCTTC.

The chain uses TRBV9 and TRBJ2-3; no firm D call. Trimming cost V 0 bases and J 2 bases, with 10 bases left between them. CDR1 is SGDLS and CDR2 is YYNGEE in the germline V gene. This CDR3 is 15 amino acids long. The CDR3: CASSVVSRNTDTQYF. The CDR3 nucleotides read TGTGCCAGCAGCGTAGTTTCGCGGAACACAGATACGCAGTATTTT.

This chain uses TRBV7-2 with TRBJ1-4; 9 bases map to TRBD1. Trimming at V came to 5 bases and at J to 7 bases, leaving 5 bases not matched to a gene. From germline, CDR1 is SGHTA and CDR2 FQGNSA. The CDR3 length is 14 residues. The CDR3 protein is CASSVDRGAEKLFF. The CDR3 nucleotides read TGTGCCAGCAGCGTTGACAGGGGGGCTGAAAAACTGTTTTTT.

The V and J genes are TRBV20-1 and TRBJ1-1, with TRBD1 matching over 10 bases. This CDR3 is built from 15 residues. Trimming removed 3 bases from V and 8 bases from J; junction bases left unmatched: 12. The germline gives CDR1 DFQATT, CDR2 SNEGSKA (reference sequence). The CDR3: CSASQDRGSYLEAFF. The CDR3 DNA is TGCAGTGCTAGCCAGGACAGGGGGAGTTATTTAGAAGCTTTCTTT.

This clonotype was seen only a few times. The chain couples TRBV7-9 to TRBJ2-1, with 8 bases that match TRBD1. The CDR3 has 17 amino acids. The germline V gene encodes CDR1 SEHNR and CDR2 FQNEAQ (reference sequence). After removal of 5 bases from V and 2 bases from J, the junction contained 11 bases not matched to a gene. The CDR3 sequence is CASSRRSTGAPYNEQFF. CDR3 DNA sequence: TGTGCCAGCAGCCGCAGGTCGACAGGGGCCCCCTACAATGAGCAGTTCTTC. The full variable domain, with the rest looked up from reference TRBV7-9 and TRBJ2-1, is DTGVSQNPRHKITKRGQNVTFRCDPISEHNRLYWYRQTLGQGPEFLTYFQNEAQLEKSRLLSDRFSAERPKGSFSTLEIQRTEQGDSAMYLCASSRRSTGAPYNEQFFGPGTRLTVL.

This chain joins TRBV25-1 and TRBJ1-2; no firm D call. CDR1 is MGHDK, CDR2 SYGVNS, per germline. The V end was cut by 0 bases, the J end by 4 bases, with 6 bases between. The CDR3 is 13 residues long. This chain's CDR3 is CASSEYVSYGYTF. The CDR3, as DNA: TGTGCCAGCAGTGAATACGTCAGCTATGGCTACACCTTC.

This clonotype has just one count. CDR3 coding DNA: TGTGCCAGCAGCCCAGAGACAGGGGAGGCCGAGCAGTACTTC. This sequence encodes CASSPETGEAEQYF. V and J are TRBV21-1 and TRBJ2-7; the D call of TRBD1 is as the table states it, not checked on the DNA. TRBV21-1 is listed as a pseudogene. This CDR3 spans 14 amino acids.

This chain uses TRBV6-6 with TRBJ1-2; tentative D call: TRBD1 (6 bases). This CDR3 has 12 amino acids. CDR1 is MNHNY and CDR2 is SVGAGI in the germline V gene (reference sequence). Trimming left V 6 bases short and J 8 bases short, with 13 bases between. The CDR3 sequence is CASRSYREGYTF. CDR3 DNA: TGTGCCAGCAGGAGTTACAGGGAAGGCTACACCTTC.

Here the CDR3 reads CASSVQVGGTQYF. The CDR3 region has the DNA TGTGCCAGCAGCGTACAGGTGGGGGGGACCCAGTACTTC. V and J are TRBV9 and TRBJ2-5; the D gene is possibly TRBD2 (6 bases). Germline assignment: CDR1 SGDLS and CDR2 YYNGEE. CDR3 length: 13 amino acids. Trimming shortened V by 1 base and J by 7 bases, and 11 bases separated the two germline ends.

The chain joins TRBV12-3 or TRBV12-4 to TRBJ2-1, with 7 bases identical to TRBD2. With 2 bases clipped from V and 6 bases from J, the junction kept 7 bases outside the gene matches. The CDR3 sequence is 15 residues long. The CDR3: CASSLSGLVGNEQFF. As DNA, the CDR3 is TGTGCCAGCAGTTTATCCGGACTAGTCGGCAATGAGCAGTTCTTC.

This chain links TRBV5-1 with TRBJ2-5; 14 nucleotides align to TRBD2. With the DNA end fitting TRBJ2-1 better, the J assignment may be wrong. CDR3 length: 17 amino acids. The germline CDR1 and CDR2 sequences are SGHRS and YFSETQ. The CDR3 nucleotides are TGCGCCAGCAGCTCAATGACTAGCGGGGGGGCCGGAGAGACCCAGTTCTTC. Translation: CASSSMTSGGAGETQFF.

The chain combines TRBV12-3 or TRBV12-4 with TRBJ2-1; the D is unclear. This CDR3 is 12 amino acids long. V was shortened by 1 base and J by 12 bases, with 10 bases between the two germline ends. The CDR3 coding sequence is TGTGCCAGCAGTTTAGTGGAACAAGTGCAGTTCTTC. As protein: CASSLVEQVQFF.

The chain employs TRBV2 and TRBJ1-2; D gene ambiguous. In germline, CDR1 is SNHLY, CDR2 FYNNEI. Trimming stripped 7 bases from V and 2 bases from J, with 11 bases between. CDR3 length equals 13 residues. CDR3 amino acids: CASTSVLNYGYTF. CDR3 in DNA: TGTGCCAGCACTTCAGTCCTCAACTATGGCTACACCTTC.

The CDR3 loop reads CSARGHSAPYEQYF. DNA for the CDR3: TGCAGTGCTAGAGGCCATAGCGCTCCCTACGAGCAGTACTTC. This chain links TRBV20-1 with TRBJ2-7; D might be TRBD2 (5 bases). This CDR3 spans 14 amino acids. V lost 1 base to trimming and J lost 2 bases, with 12 bases between them. Looked up from germline, CDR1 is DFQATT and CDR2 is SNEGSKA (reference sequence).

The chain is built from TRBV20-1 and TRBJ2-1; D not certain. The CDR3 covers 13 residues. The germline CDR1 and CDR2 sequences are DFQATT and SNEGSKA (reference sequence). V was cut by 1 base and J by 3 bases, with 7 bases left in between. CDR3 residues: CSARVRYYNEQFF. CDR3 nucleotide sequence: TGCAGTGCTAGAGTACGGTACTACAATGAGCAGTTCTTC.

The V and J genes are TRBV4-3 and TRBJ1-5; a possible D gene is TRBD1 (5 bases). Germline CDR1 reads LGHNA; CDR2 reads YSLEER. This CDR3 is built from 15 residues. The V and J ends lost 0 bases and 12 bases respectively, with 18 bases between them. The DNA for the CDR3 is TGCGCCAGCAGCCAAGATTGGGGCTCCAATCGGCGCCAGCATTTT. It is translated as CASSQDWGSNRRQHF.

The rearrangement uses TRBV25-1 and TRBJ1-6; 7 bases are shared with TRBD1. V dropped 0 bases and J dropped 5; count of bases not matched to a gene: 1. The germline V gene has CDR1 MGHDK and CDR2 SYGVNS. The CDR3 is made up of 15 amino acids. Here the CDR3 DNA reads TGTGCCAGCAGTGAATACCAGGGGGATAATTCACCCCTCCACTTT. Amino acid sequence: CASSEYQGDNSPLHF. Complete variable domain (other parts from reference TRBV25-1 and TRBJ1-6): EADIYQTPRYLVIGTGKKITLECSQTMGHDKMYWYQQDPGMELHLIHYSYGVNSTEKGDLSSESTVSRIRTEHFPLTLESARPSHTSQYLCASSEYQGDNSPLHFGNGTRLTVT.

This clonotype came up many times. The J gene is TRBJ2-7, the V gene TRBV6-2 or TRBV6-3; D uncertain. V shed 1 base and J shed 5 bases, with 3 bases lying between them. The CDR3 loop spans 11 amino acids. Germline loops: CDR1 MNHEY, CDR2 SVGEGT. The CDR3 DNA sequence: TGTGCCAGCAGTTACTTCAACGAGCAGTACTTC. Protein sequence: CASSYFNEQYF.

The chain has TRBV4-3 and TRBJ1-2, with D perhaps TRBD1 (5 bases). CDR3 size: 15 residues. From germline, CDR1 is LGHNA and CDR2 YSLEER. The V end was cut by 0 bases, the J end by 3 bases, with 11 bases between. The CDR3 sequence: CASSQDTGTYYGYTF. DNA of the CDR3: TGCGCCAGCAGCCAAGATACCGGGACGTACTATGGCTACACCTTC.

V and J are TRBV9 and TRBJ1-2; D is undetermined. The CDR3 runs to 15 residues. Trimming took off 0 bases at V and 7 bases at J, with 16 bases between the two ends. CDR1 is SGDLS, CDR2 YYNGEE, per germline. CDR3 loop: CASSVGGPLKGGYTF. The CDR3 DNA sequence: TGTGCCAGCAGCGTAGGCGGGCCTCTTAAAGGTGGCTACACCTTC. The entire variable domain, with the rest obtained from reference TRBV9 and TRBJ1-2, is as follows: DSGVTQTPKHLITATGQRVTLRCSPRSGDLSVYWYQQSLDQGLQFLIQYYNGEERAKGNILERFSAQQFPDLHSELNLSSLELGDSALYFCASSVGGPLKGGYTFGSGTRLTVV.

This chain joins TRBV29-1 and TRBJ1-1; 7 bases are a match to TRBD1. CDR3 length equals 14 residues. V gave up 1 base and J gave up 2 bases; unmatched junction bases: 4. The germline V gene encodes CDR1 SQVTM and CDR2 ANQGSEA. The CDR3 DNA reads TGCAGCGTTGAAGTTGCAGGGGGAAACACTGAAGCTTTCTTT. This encodes CSVEVAGGNTEAFF.